The 19 T cell receptor beta chains given below trace back to one sample, sequenced in a study of T cell responses to AZD1222 COVID-19 vaccine. Profiling relied on immunoSEQ multiplex PCR, and the TCRdb table lists in-frame clones only, not all of them. The table shows 100,000 to 110,000 clones, with about 90% occurring only once. Sequencing used peripheral blood, obtained on day 0 of AZD1222 vaccination. These receptors were obtained from an adult in good health.

This chain joins TRBV7-9 and TRBJ2-2; D unresolved. The V end lost 3 bases, the J end lost 1 base, and 12 bases lay between the germline ends. Germline V lookup: CDR1 SEHNR, CDR2 FQNEAQ (reference sequence). This CDR3 has 16 amino acids. The chain's CDR3 is CASSLWQILNTGELFF. Here the CDR3 DNA reads TGTGCCAGCAGCTTGTGGCAGATATTGAACACCGGGGAGCTGTTTTTT.

This rearrangement joins TRBV30 to TRBJ2-1; 7 bases map to TRBD2. Germline CDR1 is GTSNPN and CDR2 is SVGIG (reference sequence). The CDR3 length is 14 residues. J gave up 7 bases and V 4 bases, and 10 bases lay outside the gene matches. CDR3 bases: TGTGCCTGGAAGAAGTATCGGGAGGATAATGAGCAGTTCTTC. This encodes CAWKKYREDNEQFF.

The V call is TRBV9, the J call TRBJ2-7; no firm D call. Per germline, CDR1 SGDLS and CDR2 YYNGEE. V shed 0 bases and J shed 5 bases, with 12 bases lying between them. The CDR3 totals 14 residues. CDR3 sequence: CASSVGLLGHEQYF. In DNA, the CDR3 is TGTGCCAGCAGCGTAGGGCTGCTAGGGCACGAGCAGTACTTC.

The V call is TRBV7-2, the J call TRBJ1-3; D gene ambiguous. V lost 3 bases to trimming and J lost 8 bases, with 11 bases between them. Germline loops: CDR1 SGHTA, CDR2 FQGNSA. This CDR3 region has 13 residues. CDR3 in DNA: TGTGCCAGCAGCTTTTATTTGGAAGACACCATATATTTT. The encoded protein is CASSFYLEDTIYF.

This sequence joins TRBV29-1 and TRBJ2-1; 7 bases map to TRBD1. The germline V gene has CDR1 SQVTM and CDR2 ANQGSEA. The CDR3 has 11 residues. V was pared by 7 bases and J by 7 bases, with 4 bases of the junction left unmatched. Here the CDR3 DNA reads TGCAGCGGAACAGGGGTGAATGAGCAGTTCTTC. Translated, it gives CSGTGVNEQFF.

The V gene is TRBV21-1, the J gene TRBJ1-1; the DNA was not compared with TRBD1, the D call given in the table. TRBV21-1 is reported as a pseudogene. The CDR3 sequence is 14 residues long. For the CDR3, the DNA is TGTGCCAGCAGCTCACAGGGGAGAGACACTGAAGCTTTCTTT. Translation gives CASSSQGRDTEAFF.

This chain connects TRBV19 to TRBJ2-3; possibly TRBD1 for D (7 bases). V shed 7 bases and J shed 0 bases, with 20 bases lying between them. The germline V gene has CDR1 LNHDA and CDR2 SQIVND (reference sequence). The CDR3 totals 17 residues. In DNA form, the CDR3 reads TGTGCCAGTAATGTGGAGGGGGCGAGCCCTAGCACAGATACGCAGTATTTT. It translates to CASNVEGASPSTDTQYF.

This rearrangement joins TRBV10-2 to TRBJ2-7; maybe TRBD2 (6 bases). Trimming shortened V by 6 bases and J by 5 bases, and 14 bases separated the two germline ends. The CDR3 runs 13 residues. Germline V CDR1 and CDR2: WSHSY, SAAADI. This CDR3 is CASSEMTGDEQYF. The CDR3 bases are TGCGCCAGCAGCGAGATGACGGGGGACGAGCAGTACTTC.

This sequence joins TRBV27 and TRBJ2-1, with D perhaps given as TRBD1 or TRBD2 (5 bases each). The CDR3 length is 14 residues. Trimming pared 7 bases from V and 7 bases from J, leaving 17 bases between. Germline V CDR1 and CDR2: MNHEY, SMNVEV (reference sequence). CDR3 region: CASIPGRGLNEQFF. CDR3 DNA sequence: TGTGCCAGCATCCCAGGGAGAGGGTTGAATGAGCAGTTCTTC.

The rearrangement joins TRBV9 to TRBJ1-2; a weak D match, TRBD1 (6 bases). The CDR3 has 14 amino acids. The germline V and J ends were trimmed by 3 bases and 1 base, with 10 bases remaining between them. Looked up from germline, CDR1 is SGDLS and CDR2 is YYNGEE. The CDR3 here is CASSGAGDNYGYTF. Here the CDR3 DNA reads TGTGCCAGCAGCGGGGCAGGGGATAACTATGGCTACACCTTC.

The chain uses TRBV4-1 and TRBJ2-5; a possible D gene is TRBD2 (6 bases). The length of the CDR3 is 12 residues. Germline V gene sequence: CDR1 MGHRA, CDR2 YSYEKL. V was pared by 4 bases and J by 7 bases, with 10 bases between. The CDR3 DNA sequence: TGCGCCAGCAGCCCGCAAGCGGGGACCCAGTACTTC. Its translation is CASSPQAGTQYF.

The rearrangement uses TRBV10-3 and TRBJ1-2; D remains unclear. The germline V gene has CDR1 ENHRY and CDR2 SYGVKD. V was trimmed by 10 bases and J by 0 bases, leaving 6 bases between them. This CDR3 is built from 11 residues. Here the CDR3 DNA reads TGTGCCACGCTAACTAACTATGGCTACACCTTC. Protein: CATLTNYGYTF.

In regard to this clone: This sample includes further DNA sequences coding for the same CDR3. This chain uses TRBV20-1 with TRBJ2-3, with D unresolved. Per the germline V gene, CDR1 is DFQATT and CDR2 is SNEGSKA (reference sequence). The CDR3 has 10 residues. Deletions cut 1 base from V and 4 bases from J, with 0 bases between. CDR3 nucleotides: TGCAGTGCTAGAGCAGATACGCAGTATTTT. Translated: CSARADTQYF.

This chain uses TRBV28 with TRBJ1-6, with 7 nucleotides matching TRBD1. The V gene end was trimmed by 6 bases and the J gene end by 12 bases; junction bases not matched to a gene: 5. The V gene's germline CDR1 is MDHEN and CDR2 SYDVKM. The CDR3 loop spans 12 amino acids. CDR3 DNA: TGTGCCAGCAGCGTCAACAGGGGACCCCTCCACTTT. This encodes CASSVNRGPLHF. The complete variable domain, with remaining parts taken from reference TRBV28 and TRBJ1-6, reads DVKVTQSSRYLVKRTGEKVFLECVQDMDHENMFWYRQDPGLGLRLIYFSYDVKMKEKGDIPEGYSVSREKKERFSLILESASTNQTSMYLCASSVNRGPLHFGNGTRLTVT.

This chain connects TRBV7-3 to TRBJ2-1; 10 positions agree with TRBD1. Germline CDR1 SGHTA, CDR2 FQGTGA. V gave up 5 bases and J gave up 4 bases; unmatched junction bases: 5. The length of the CDR3 is 15 residues. The CDR3 DNA is TGTGCCAGCAGCCTCCGACAGGGGGCATACAATGAGCAGTTCTTC. This encodes CASSLRQGAYNEQFF.

This clone is a singleton in its sample. V is TRBV15 and J is TRBJ2-1; D is possibly TRBD2 (5 bases). Trimming shortened V by 8 bases and J by 8 bases, and 16 bases separated the two germline ends. CDR1 is LNHNV and CDR2 is YYDKDF in the germline V gene (reference sequence). The CDR3 contains 13 residues. The CDR3 nucleotides are TGTGCCACCGGACTGAATGGGAGACATGAGCAGTTCTTC. Amino acids: CATGLNGRHEQFF. The entire variable domain, with the rest obtained from reference TRBV15 and TRBJ2-1, is as follows: DAMVIQNPRYQVTQFGKPVTLSCSQTLNHNVMYWYQQKSSQAPKLLFHYYDKDFNNEADTPDNFQSRRPNTSFCFLDIRSPGLGDTAMYLCATGLNGRHEQFFGPGTRLTVL.

J is TRBJ2-3 and V is TRBV6-1, with no clear D. This CDR3 contains 14 residues. The V end lost 3 bases, the J end lost 7 bases, and 14 bases lay between the germline ends. Germline lookup yields CDR1 MNHNS and CDR2 SASEGT. The CDR3 coding sequence is TGTGCCAGCAGTGAGAGGAGAGGCCGGCATACGCAGTATTTT. It is translated as CASSERRGRHTQYF.

V and J are TRBV28 and TRBJ1-3; D is uncertain. Looked up from germline, CDR1 is MDHEN and CDR2 is SYDVKM. The CDR3 runs to 13 residues. V was trimmed by 2 bases and J by 4 bases, leaving 6 bases between them. DNA of the CDR3: TGTGCCAGCAGTTTACAAGGGGGAAACACCATATATTTT. Translated: CASSLQGGNTIYF. Based on the CDR3 plus reference TRBV28 and TRBJ1-3, the full variable domain is DVKVTQSSRYLVKRTGEKVFLECVQDMDHENMFWYRQDPGLGLRLIYFSYDVKMKEKGDIPEGYSVSREKKERFSLILESASTNQTSMYLCASSLQGGNTIYFGEGSWLTVV.

The chain carries TRBV7-8 and TRBJ2-7; weak D call: TRBD1 (8 bases). CDR1 is SGHVS, CDR2 FQNEAQ, per germline. The CDR3 is 16 residues long. V was cut by 4 bases and J by 1 base, with 17 bases left in between. DNA of the CDR3: TGTGCCAGCAGCTCACAGGGGGGGACAGCGTCCTACGAGCAGTACTTC. It is translated as CASSSQGGTASYEQYF.